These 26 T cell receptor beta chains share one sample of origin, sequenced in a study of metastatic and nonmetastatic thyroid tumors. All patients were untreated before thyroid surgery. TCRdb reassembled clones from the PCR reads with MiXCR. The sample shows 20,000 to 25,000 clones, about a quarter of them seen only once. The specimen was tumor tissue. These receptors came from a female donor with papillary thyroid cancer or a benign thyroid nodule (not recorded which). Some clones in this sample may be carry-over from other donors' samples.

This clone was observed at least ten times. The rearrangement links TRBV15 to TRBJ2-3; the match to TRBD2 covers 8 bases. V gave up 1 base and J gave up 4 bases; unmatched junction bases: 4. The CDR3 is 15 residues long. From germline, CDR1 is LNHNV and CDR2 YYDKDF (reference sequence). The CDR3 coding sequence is TGTGCCACCAGCAGAGGAGCGGGGGCCGCAGATACGCAGTATTTT. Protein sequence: CATSRGAGAADTQYF.

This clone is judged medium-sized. CDR3 nucleotide sequence: TGTGCCAGCAGGTGGGGCAGCTCCTACAATGAGCAGTTCTTC. It yields the protein CASRWGSSYNEQFF. The rearrangement joins TRBV6-2 or TRBV6-3 to TRBJ2-1, with D perhaps TRBD1 (5 bases). Trimming stripped 6 bases from V and 0 bases from J, with 9 bases between. The V gene's germline CDR1 is MNHEY and CDR2 SVGEGT. This CDR3 is built from 14 residues.

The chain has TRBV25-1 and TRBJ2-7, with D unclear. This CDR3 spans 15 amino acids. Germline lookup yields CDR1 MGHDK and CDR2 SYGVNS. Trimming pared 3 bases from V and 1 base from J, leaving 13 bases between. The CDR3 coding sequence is TGTGCCAGCAGTGACGAGAAGACACAATCCTACGAGCAGTACTTC. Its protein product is CASSDEKTQSYEQYF.

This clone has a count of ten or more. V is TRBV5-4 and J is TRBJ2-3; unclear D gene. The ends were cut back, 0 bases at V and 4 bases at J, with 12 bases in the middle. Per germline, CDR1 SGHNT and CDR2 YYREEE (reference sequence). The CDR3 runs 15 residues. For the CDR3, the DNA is TGTGCCAGCAGCTTGGATAACTTGGTCGCAGATACGCAGTATTTT. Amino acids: CASSLDNLVADTQYF.

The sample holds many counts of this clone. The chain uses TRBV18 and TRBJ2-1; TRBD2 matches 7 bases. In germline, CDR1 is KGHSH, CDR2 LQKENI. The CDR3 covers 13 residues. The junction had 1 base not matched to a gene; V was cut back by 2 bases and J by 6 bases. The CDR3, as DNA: TGTGCCAGCTCACCATCGGGGGGCAATGAGCAGTTCTTC. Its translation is CASSPSGGNEQFF.

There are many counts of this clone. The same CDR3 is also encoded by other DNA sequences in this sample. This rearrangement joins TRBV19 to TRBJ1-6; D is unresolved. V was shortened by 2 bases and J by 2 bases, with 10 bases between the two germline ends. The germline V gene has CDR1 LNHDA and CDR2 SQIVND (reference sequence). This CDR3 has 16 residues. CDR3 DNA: TGTGCCAGTAGTATATTGCCAGGCCCCTATAATTCACCCCTCCACTTT. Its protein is CASSILPGPYNSPLHF.

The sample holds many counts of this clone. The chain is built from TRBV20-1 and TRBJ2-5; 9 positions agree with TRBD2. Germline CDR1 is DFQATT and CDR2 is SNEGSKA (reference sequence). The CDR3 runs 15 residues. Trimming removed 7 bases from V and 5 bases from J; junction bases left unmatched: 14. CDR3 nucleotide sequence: TGCAGTGGGGGGCTGTCGCGGGGGGGCCAGGAGACCCAGTACTTC. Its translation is CSGGLSRGGQETQYF.

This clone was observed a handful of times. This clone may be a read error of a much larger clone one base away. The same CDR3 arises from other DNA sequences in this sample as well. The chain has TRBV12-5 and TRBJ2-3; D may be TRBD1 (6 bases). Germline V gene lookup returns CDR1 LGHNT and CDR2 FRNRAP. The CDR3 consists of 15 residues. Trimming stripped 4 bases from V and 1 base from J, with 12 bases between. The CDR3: CASGWGGGGTDTQYF. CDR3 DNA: TGTGCTAGTGGTTGGGGTGGGGGCGGCACAGATACGCAGTATTTT.

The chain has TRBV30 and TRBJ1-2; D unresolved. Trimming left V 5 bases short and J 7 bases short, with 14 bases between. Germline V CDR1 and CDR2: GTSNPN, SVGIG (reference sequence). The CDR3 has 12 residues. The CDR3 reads CAWSIIYGGYTF. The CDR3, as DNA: TGTGCCTGGTCGATTATATATGGTGGCTACACCTTC.

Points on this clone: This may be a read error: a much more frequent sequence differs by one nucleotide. The CDR3 coding sequence is TGCGCCAGCAGCTTAGTCGTCCAGAGCACAGATACGCGGTATTTT. Translated, it gives CASSLVVQSTDTRYF. This chain uses TRBV5-1 with TRBJ2-3; no definite D call. Germline CDR1 and CDR2: SGHRS and YFSETQ. This CDR3 is 15 amino acids long. Drawing the rest from reference TRBV5-1 and TRBJ2-3, the complete variable domain is KAGVTQTPRYLIKTRGQQVTLSCSPISGHRSVSWYQQTPGQGLQFLFEYFSETQRNKGNFPGRFSGRQFSNSRSEMNVSTLELGDSALYLCASSLVVQSTDTRYFGPGTRLTVL.

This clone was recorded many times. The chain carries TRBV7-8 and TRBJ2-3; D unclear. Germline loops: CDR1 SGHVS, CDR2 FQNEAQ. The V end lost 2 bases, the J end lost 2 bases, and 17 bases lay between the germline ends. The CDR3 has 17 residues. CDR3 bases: TGTGCCAGCAGCTTAAAACTCGGTGTGTCAGCCACAGATACGCAGTATTTT. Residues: CASSLKLGVSATDTQYF.

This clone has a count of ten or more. CDR3 sequence (DNA): TGTGCCAGCAGCTTAGGTTCTACAGGGCGAGCTTTCTTT. This translates into CASSLGSTGRAFF. The chain employs TRBV7-9 and TRBJ1-1; D perhaps matches TRBD1 (6 bases). The CDR3 loop spans 13 amino acids. Germline V CDR1 and CDR2: SEHNR, FQNEAQ (reference sequence). Trimming shortened V by 1 base and J by 10 bases, and 13 bases separated the two germline ends.

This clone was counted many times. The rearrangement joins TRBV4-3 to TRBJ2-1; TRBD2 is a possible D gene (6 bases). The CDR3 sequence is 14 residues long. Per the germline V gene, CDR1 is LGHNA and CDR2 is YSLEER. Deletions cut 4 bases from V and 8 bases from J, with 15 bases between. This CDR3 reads CASSLKWTTDEQFF. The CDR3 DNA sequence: TGCGCCAGCAGCCTTAAATGGACTACGGATGAGCAGTTCTTC.

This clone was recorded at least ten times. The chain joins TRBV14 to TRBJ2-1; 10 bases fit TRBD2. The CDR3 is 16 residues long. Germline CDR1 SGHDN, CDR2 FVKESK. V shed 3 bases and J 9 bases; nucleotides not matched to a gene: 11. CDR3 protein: CASSQITSGAFGEQFF. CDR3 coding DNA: TGTGCCAGCAGCCAGATCACTAGCGGGGCCTTCGGTGAGCAGTTCTTC.

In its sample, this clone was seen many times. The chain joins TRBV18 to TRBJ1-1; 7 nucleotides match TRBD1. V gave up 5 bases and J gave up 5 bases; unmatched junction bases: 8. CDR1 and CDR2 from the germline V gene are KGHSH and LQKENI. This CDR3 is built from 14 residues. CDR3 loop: CASSKTGDRTEAFF. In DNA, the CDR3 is TGTGCCAGCTCAAAAACAGGGGATCGGACTGAAGCTTTCTTT.

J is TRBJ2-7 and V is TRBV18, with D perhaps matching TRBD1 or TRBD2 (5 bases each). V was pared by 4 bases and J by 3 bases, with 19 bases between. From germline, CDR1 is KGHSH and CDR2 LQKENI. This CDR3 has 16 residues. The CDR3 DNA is TGTGCCAGCTCACAACTACCGGGACCGGGTAACTACGAGCAGTACTTC. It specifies CASSQLPGPGNYEQYF.

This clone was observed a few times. The CDR3 nucleotides are TGTGCCAGCCGAACAGGGGAATTTGCGTACAATGAGCAGTTCTTC. Translating gives CASRTGEFAYNEQFF. The chain couples TRBV19 to TRBJ2-1; 7 nucleotides agree with TRBD1. CDR1 is LNHDA and CDR2 is SQIVND in the germline V gene (reference sequence). V lost 9 bases and J lost 4; bases outside the gene matches: 12. This CDR3 has 15 residues.

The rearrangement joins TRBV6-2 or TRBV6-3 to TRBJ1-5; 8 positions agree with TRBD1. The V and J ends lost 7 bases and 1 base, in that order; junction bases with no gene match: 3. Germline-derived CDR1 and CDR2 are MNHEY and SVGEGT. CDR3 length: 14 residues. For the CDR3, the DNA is TGTGCCAGCATCGACAGGGGAAGCAATCAGCCCCAGCATTTT. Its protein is CASIDRGSNQPQHF.

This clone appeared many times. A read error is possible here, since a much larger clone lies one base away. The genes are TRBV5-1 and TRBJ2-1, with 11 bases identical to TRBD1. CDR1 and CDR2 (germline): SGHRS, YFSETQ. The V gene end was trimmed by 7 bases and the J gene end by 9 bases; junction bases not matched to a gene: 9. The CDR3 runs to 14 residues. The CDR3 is CASGTGTGGGEQFF. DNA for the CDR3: TGCGCCAGCGGCACAGGGACAGGGGGTGGTGAGCAGTTCTTC.

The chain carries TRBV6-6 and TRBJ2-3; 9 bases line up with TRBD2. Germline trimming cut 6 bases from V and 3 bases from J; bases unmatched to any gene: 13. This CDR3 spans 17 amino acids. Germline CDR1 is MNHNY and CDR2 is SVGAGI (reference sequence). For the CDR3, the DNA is TGTGCCAGCAGCCGACTGACTAGCGGTGTGAGGACAGATACGCAGTATTTT. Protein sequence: CASSRLTSGVRTDTQYF.

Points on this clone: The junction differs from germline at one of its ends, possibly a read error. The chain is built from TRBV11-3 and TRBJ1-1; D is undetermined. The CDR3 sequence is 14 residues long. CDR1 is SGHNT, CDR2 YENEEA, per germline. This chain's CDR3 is CASILGRGNTEAFF. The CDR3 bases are TGTGCCAGCATCTTAGGCCGGGGTAACACTGAAGCTTTCTTT.

CDR3 region: CASTPGGWGGEKLFF. The CDR3 DNA reads TGTGCCAGCACCCCAGGAGGGTGGGGAGGTGAAAAACTGTTTTTT. V gene TRBV5-5 combines with J gene TRBJ1-4; D unclear. This CDR3 comprises 15 residues. The germline gives CDR1 SGHKS, CDR2 YYEKEE (reference sequence). Trimming removed 6 bases from V and 7 bases from J, with 19 bases in between.

CDR3 nucleotides: TGCGCCAGCAGCTCATCTAGCGTGGTCTGCTACAATGAGCAGTTCTTC. Its protein product is CASSSSSVVCYNEQFF. This sequence joins TRBV5-1 and TRBJ2-1, with D tentatively TRBD2 (6 bases). CDR1 and CDR2 from the germline V gene are SGHRS and YFSETQ. The CDR3 is 16 amino acids. Trimming cost V 3 bases and J 3 bases, with 16 bases left between them.

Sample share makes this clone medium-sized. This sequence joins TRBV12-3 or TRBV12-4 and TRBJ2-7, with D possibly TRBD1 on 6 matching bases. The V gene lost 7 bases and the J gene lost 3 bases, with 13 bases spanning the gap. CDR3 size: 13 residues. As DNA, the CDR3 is TGTGCCAGCAAAGCAGGGGTCCACTACGAGCAGTACTTC. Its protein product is CASKAGVHYEQYF.

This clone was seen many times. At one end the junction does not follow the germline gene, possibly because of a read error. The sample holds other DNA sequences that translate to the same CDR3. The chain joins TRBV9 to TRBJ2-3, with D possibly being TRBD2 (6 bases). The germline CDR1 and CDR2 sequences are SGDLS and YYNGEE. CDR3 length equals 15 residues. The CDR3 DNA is TGCGCCAGCAGCGTACGGGGGAACGTCGCAGATACGCAGTATTTT. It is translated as CASSVRGNVADTQYF.

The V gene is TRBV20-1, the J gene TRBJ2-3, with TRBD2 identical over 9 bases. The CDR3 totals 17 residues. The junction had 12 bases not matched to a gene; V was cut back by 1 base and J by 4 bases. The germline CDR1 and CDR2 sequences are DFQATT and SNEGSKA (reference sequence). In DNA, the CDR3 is TGCAGTGCTAGAGTCTATGCGAGCGGGGGGTTCTCAGATACGCAGTATTTT. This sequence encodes CSARVYASGGFSDTQYF.